The 19 T cell receptor beta chains below were found in one sample sequenced in a study of a mutant IDH1 vaccine in newly diagnosed glioma. Generated by immunoSEQ multiplex PCR, the TCRdb table keeps only in-frame clones and is missing some. This sample carries about 56,000 clones, 85% to 90% of them seen once, and the ten largest clones take around 1.7%. What these receptors recognize is not known. Time point noted: week 35, safety follow-up. Each dose delivered 300 ug of mutant IDH1 20-mer peptide subcutaneously with imiquimod. Specimen: PBMCs, collected from a glioma patient whose treatment included an IDH1 peptide vaccine. These receptors all come from a middle-aged man with glioma.

V and J are TRBV19 and TRBJ2-2, with TRBD1 identical over 8 bases. The CDR3 runs to 15 residues. Germline loops: CDR1 LNHDA, CDR2 SQIVND (reference sequence). V dropped 4 bases and J dropped 7; count of bases not matched to a gene: 8. The CDR3 DNA reads as TGTGCCAGTAGTAAAGAGGACAGGGTGAACGGGGAGCTGTTTTTT. It translates to CASSKEDRVNGELFF. Full variable domain (remainder filled in from reference TRBV19 and TRBJ2-2): DGGITQSPKYLFRKEGQNVTLSCEQNLNHDAMYWYRQDPGQGLRLIYYSQIVNDFQKGDIAEGYSVSREKKESFPLTVTSAQKNPTAFYLCASSKEDRVNGELFFGEGSRLTVL.

This rearrangement joins TRBV7-9 to TRBJ1-1; perhaps TRBD1 as D (5 bases). V was shortened by 4 bases and J by 3 bases, with 15 bases between the two germline ends. Germline V gene sequence: CDR1 SEHNR, CDR2 FQNEAQ (reference sequence). The length of the CDR3 is 15 residues. CDR3 region: CASSYLQATDTEAFF. The CDR3 DNA follows: TGTGCCAGCAGCTACCTACAGGCCACCGACACTGAAGCTTTCTTT.

This clone was observed a few times. V and J are TRBV25-1 and TRBJ2-2; D is ambiguous. CDR3 length: 13 residues. Trimming took off 4 bases at V and 3 bases at J, with 6 bases between the two ends. CDR1 and CDR2 (germline): MGHDK, SYGVNS. The CDR3 sequence is CASSAQDTGELFF. The CDR3 DNA reads as TGTGCCAGCAGTGCTCAGGACACCGGGGAGCTGTTTTTT.

A word on this clone: This sample includes further DNA sequences coding for the same CDR3. The chain uses TRBV6-1 and TRBJ1-4; D call uncertain. The germline V gene encodes CDR1 MNHNS and CDR2 SASEGT. V lost 1 base and J 6 bases, leaving 12 bases between the germline ends. This CDR3 region has 15 residues. As DNA, the CDR3 is TGTGCCAGCAGTGAAGGTTGGGGTCTGGATGAAAAACTGTTTTTT. Its translation: CASSEGWGLDEKLFF.

The genes are TRBV5-1 and TRBJ2-2; TRBD2 matches at 8 bases. The V gene end was trimmed by 0 bases and the J gene end by 3 bases; junction bases not matched to a gene: 4. Germline CDR1 reads SGHRS; CDR2 reads YFSETQ. The CDR3 runs 16 residues. CDR3: CASSLEAGEDTGELFF. In DNA form, the CDR3 reads TGCGCCAGCAGCTTGGAAGCGGGAGAGGACACCGGGGAGCTGTTTTTT.

This clone was picked up one time. The chain uses TRBV5-5 and TRBJ2-5; possible D gene TRBD2, 5 bases. The germline V gene has CDR1 SGHKS and CDR2 YYEKEE (reference sequence). The ends were cut back, 5 bases at V and 7 bases at J, with 24 bases in the middle. The CDR3 spans 16 residues. This chain's CDR3 is CASRTSRSGASGTQYF. In nucleotides, the CDR3 is TGTGCCAGCAGAACCTCTAGGAGCGGAGCATCGGGGACCCAGTACTTC. Variable domain in full (rest from reference TRBV5-5 and TRBJ2-5): DAGVTQSPTHLIKTRGQQVTLRCSPISGHKSVSWYQQVLGQGPQFIFQYYEKEERGRGNFPDRFSARQFPNYSSELNVNALLLGDSALYLCASRTSRSGASGTQYFGPGTRLLVL.

The chain uses TRBV11-3 and TRBJ2-3; a possible D gene is TRBD2 (5 bases). Germline assignment: CDR1 SGHNT and CDR2 YENEEA. The CDR3 consists of 16 residues. V lost 1 base to trimming and J lost 2 bases, with 13 bases between them. CDR3 sequence: CASSLGRRVDTDTQYF. For the CDR3, the DNA is TGTGCCAGCAGCTTAGGCCGGCGGGTGGACACAGATACGCAGTATTTT.

This chain links TRBV11-3 with TRBJ2-3; a possible D gene is TRBD2 (7 bases). V was trimmed by 5 bases and J by 6 bases, leaving 18 bases between them. The CDR3 is 15 amino acids. Germline V CDR1 and CDR2: SGHNT, YENEEA. CDR3 nucleotides: TGTGCCAGCAGCCATAGGGGGGAGGGCCGGGATACGCAGTATTTT. Translation: CASSHRGEGRDTQYF.

This clone was observed a single time. The chain joins TRBV4-2 to TRBJ1-2; D is perhaps TRBD1 (6 bases). The V and J ends lost 3 bases and 6 bases respectively, with 17 bases between them. The CDR3 loop spans 15 amino acids. CDR1 and CDR2 from the germline V gene are LGHNA and YNFKEQ. DNA of the CDR3: TGTGCCAGCAGCCAGGAATCGACAGGTGGGAATGGCTACACCTTC. As protein: CASSQESTGGNGYTF.

The chain links TRBV18 to TRBJ2-7; D may correspond to TRBD1 or TRBD2 (5 bases each). CDR1 is KGHSH, CDR2 LQKENI, per germline. CDR3 length equals 12 residues. The V and J ends lost 3 bases and 7 bases respectively, with 10 bases between them. The CDR3 loop reads CASSPIGGEQYF. As DNA, the CDR3 is TGTGCCAGCTCACCGATTGGGGGAGAGCAGTACTTC.

Written as DNA, the CDR3 is TGTGCCAGCAGCGTAGTTGGCGGGAGGGCCTACAATGAGCAGTTCTTC. Translation: CASSVVGGRAYNEQFF. The chain carries TRBV9 and TRBJ2-1; 9 bases are a match to TRBD2. The CDR3 is 16 residues long. Germline CDR1 reads SGDLS; CDR2 reads YYNGEE. J lost 2 bases, V lost 0 bases, and 3 bases had no gene match.

This chain uses TRBV6-5 with TRBJ1-1; TRBD1 matches 7 bases. The CDR3 extends over 13 amino acids. CDR1 and CDR2 from the germline V gene are MNHEY and SVGAGI. V shed 2 bases, J shed 9 bases, and the junction held 6 bases outside the gene matches. The CDR3 DNA follows: TGTGCCAGCAGTTACGCTGACAGGGCGAAAGCTTTCTTT. This gives the protein CASSYADRAKAFF.

The chain joins TRBV7-9 to TRBJ1-1, with TRBD1 matching 8 bases. CDR1 is SEHNR and CDR2 is FQNEAQ in the germline V gene (reference sequence). J lost 4 bases, V lost 5 bases, and 3 bases had no gene match. CDR3 length equals 13 residues. CDR3 in amino acids: CASSKQGGTEAFF. The CDR3 coding sequence is TGTGCCAGCAGCAAACAGGGGGGCACTGAAGCTTTCTTT.

V is TRBV7-2 and J is TRBJ2-7; D is undetermined. CDR3 length: 11 amino acids. The V gene lost 4 bases and the J gene lost 2 bases, with 3 bases spanning the gap. CDR1 and CDR2 from the germline V gene are SGHTA and FQGNSA. CDR3 DNA sequence: TGTGCCAGCAGCTCCCCCTACGAGCAGTACTTC. Translation gives CASSSPYEQYF. Together with reference TRBV7-2 and TRBJ2-7, the CDR3 gives the full variable domain: GAGVSQSPSNKVTEKGKDVELRCDPISGHTALYWYRQSLGQGLEFLIYFQGNSAPDKSGLPSDRFSAERTGGSVSTLTIQRTQQEDSAVYLCASSSPYEQYFGPGTRLTVT.

This chain connects TRBV27 to TRBJ2-7; 13 positions match TRBD2. V was pared by 8 bases and J by 6 bases, with 7 bases of the junction left unmatched. The germline CDR1 and CDR2 sequences are MNHEY and SMNVEV (reference sequence). CDR3 length: 14 residues. The CDR3 reads CASSGLAGVGEQYF. The CDR3 DNA follows: TGTGCCAGCTCCGGACTAGCGGGAGTCGGCGAGCAGTACTTC.

This chain links TRBV15 with TRBJ1-3; D is perhaps TRBD1 (5 bases). The ends were cut back, 0 bases at V and 0 bases at J, with 9 bases in the middle. The CDR3 runs to 16 residues. CDR1 and CDR2 from the germline V gene are LNHNV and YYDKDF (reference sequence). The CDR3 protein is CATSRDYQGSGNTIYF. CDR3 nucleotides: TGTGCCACCAGCAGAGATTATCAGGGCTCTGGAAACACCATATATTTT.

V usage is TRBV12-5 and J usage is TRBJ2-1, with TRBD1 identical over 8 bases. Germline-derived CDR1 and CDR2 are LGHNT and FRNRAP. J was trimmed by 1 base and V by 4 bases; bases with no gene match: 12. The CDR3 is made up of 18 amino acids. The CDR3 reads CASGYTGGLAASYNEQFF. In nucleotides, the CDR3 is TGTGCTAGTGGTTACACAGGGGGGCTAGCAGCTTCCTACAATGAGCAGTTCTTC.

The chain uses TRBV6-5 and TRBJ1-5; no clear D. The CDR3 spans 12 residues. CDR1 is MNHEY, CDR2 SVGAGI, per germline. Trimming cost V 8 bases and J 3 bases, with 8 bases left between them. CDR3 amino acids: CASCSFNQPQHF. The CDR3 nucleotides are TGTGCCAGCTGCTCATTCAATCAGCCCCAGCATTTT.

J is TRBJ1-1 and V is TRBV19; 8 bases match TRBD1. This CDR3 region has 14 residues. V lost 5 bases to trimming and J lost 2 bases; unmatched junction nucleotides: 4. Germline V gene data show CDR1 as LNHDA and CDR2 as SQIVND (reference sequence). The CDR3 region has the DNA TGTGCCAGTAGTCCCGGACAGGGAAACACTGAAGCTTTCTTT. This sequence encodes CASSPGQGNTEAFF.